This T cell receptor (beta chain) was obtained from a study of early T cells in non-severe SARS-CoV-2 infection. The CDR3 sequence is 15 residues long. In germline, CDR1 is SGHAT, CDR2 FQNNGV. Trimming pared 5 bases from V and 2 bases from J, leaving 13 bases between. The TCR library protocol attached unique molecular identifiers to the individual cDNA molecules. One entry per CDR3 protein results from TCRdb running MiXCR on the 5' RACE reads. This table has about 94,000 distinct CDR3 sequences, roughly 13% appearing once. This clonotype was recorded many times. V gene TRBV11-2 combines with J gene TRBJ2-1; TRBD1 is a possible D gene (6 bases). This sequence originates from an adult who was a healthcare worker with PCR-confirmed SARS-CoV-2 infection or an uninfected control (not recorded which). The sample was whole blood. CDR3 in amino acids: CASSRTASTYNEQFF. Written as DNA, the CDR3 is TGTGCCAGCAGCCGGACAGCGTCTACCTACAATGAGCAGTTCTTC.